Below are 20 T cell receptor beta chains sequenced from a single sample in a study of blood T cell repertoires in COVID-19. Measured with immunoSEQ multiplex PCR; TCRdb has only the in-frame clones, and not every one. Of about 280,000 clones in the sample, around 89% were seen once. The sample comprised PBMCs or T cells enriched from blood (not recorded which). All receptors come from a young woman with acute COVID-19.

This rearrangement joins TRBV2 to TRBJ1-2; D gene uncertain. V lost 6 bases and J 0 bases, leaving 17 bases between the germline ends. The CDR3 length is 16 residues. CDR1 is SNHLY, CDR2 FYNNEI, per germline. CDR3 sequence: CASSPDNKGANYGYTF. Here the CDR3 DNA reads TGTGCCAGCAGCCCTGACAATAAGGGAGCTAACTATGGCTACACCTTC.

The rearrangement joins TRBV7-9 to TRBJ1-2; 9 nucleotides match TRBD1. Germline assignment: CDR1 SEHNR and CDR2 FQNEAQ (reference sequence). The CDR3 length is 15 residues. V was pared by 3 bases and J by 2 bases, with 4 bases of the junction left unmatched. The CDR3 region has the DNA TGTGCCAGCAGCTTTGGGACAGGGACGAACTATGGCTACACCTTC. The encoded protein is CASSFGTGTNYGYTF.

The rearrangement joins TRBV18 to TRBJ2-2; D gene ambiguous. The ends were cut back, 3 bases at V and 1 base at J, with 6 bases in the middle. CDR3 length: 14 amino acids. CDR1 and CDR2 from the germline V gene are KGHSH and LQKENI. The CDR3 sequence is CASSPDKNTGELFF. CDR3 DNA: TGTGCCAGCTCACCCGACAAGAACACCGGGGAGCTGTTTTTT.

The chain joins TRBV5-1 to TRBJ2-1; possible D gene TRBD2, 6 bases. The CDR3 consists of 15 residues. Trimming shortened V by 1 base and J by 5 bases, and 13 bases separated the two germline ends. Germline V gene sequence: CDR1 SGHRS, CDR2 YFSETQ. CDR3 region: CASSLRSSVDNEQFF. The CDR3, as DNA: TGCGCCAGCAGCTTGAGGTCTAGCGTAGACAATGAGCAGTTCTTC.

V is TRBV3-1 (or the pseudogene TRBV3-2) and J is TRBJ1-5; TRBD1 might be the D (5 bases). V dropped 4 bases and J dropped 9 bases, with 16 bases sitting between them. This CDR3 is 14 amino acids long. CDR1 and CDR2 from the germline V gene are LGHDT and YNNKEL (reference sequence). This CDR3 is CASSPGGTHMPQHF. The CDR3 DNA follows: TGTGCCAGCAGCCCAGGAGGGACCCATATGCCCCAGCATTTT.

CDR3 loop: CATSRDQLAEAFF. DNA of the CDR3: TGTGCCACCAGCAGAGATCAGTTGGCTGAAGCTTTCTTT. This rearrangement joins TRBV15 to TRBJ1-1, with D hard to call. The germline V gene encodes CDR1 LNHNV and CDR2 YYDKDF (reference sequence). V lost 0 bases and J lost 6, with 8 bases in between. The CDR3 is 13 amino acids. Based on the CDR3 plus reference TRBV15 and TRBJ1-1, the full variable domain is DAMVIQNPRYQVTQFGKPVTLSCSQTLNHNVMYWYQQKSSQAPKLLFHYYDKDFNNEADTPDNFQSRRPNTSFCFLDIRSPGLGDTAMYLCATSRDQLAEAFFGQGTRLTVV.

The CDR3 region is CASSLAPQGRGELFF. The DNA for the CDR3 is TGCGCCAGCAGCTTGGCCCCACAGGGGAGGGGGGAGCTGTTTTTT. The chain employs TRBV5-1 and TRBJ2-2, with D possibly TRBD1 on 7 matching bases. Trimming removed 0 bases at V and 8 bases at J, with 14 bases between. CDR1 and CDR2 (germline): SGHRS, YFSETQ. This CDR3 spans 15 amino acids.

The CDR3 here is CASRLAGSYNEQFF. The CDR3 DNA reads TGTGCCAGCAGACTAGCAGGCTCCTACAATGAGCAGTTCTTC. The chain carries TRBV28 and TRBJ2-1, with a possible D match to TRBD2 (6 bases). This CDR3 spans 14 amino acids. CDR1 and CDR2 from the germline V gene are MDHEN and SYDVKM. Trimming took off 6 bases at V and 0 bases at J, with 9 bases between the two ends.

The chain employs TRBV28 and TRBJ1-5, with unresolved D. The CDR3 consists of 14 residues. V lost 5 bases and J lost 7, with 15 bases in between. The V gene's germline CDR1 is MDHEN and CDR2 SYDVKM. This chain's CDR3 is CASSPQRGPQPQHF. In DNA form, the CDR3 reads TGTGCCAGCAGTCCCCAAAGAGGGCCGCAGCCCCAGCATTTT.

V is TRBV6-5 and J is TRBJ1-5; 9 bases are a match to TRBD1. The CDR3 totals 15 residues. V was pared by 6 bases and J by 6 bases, with 9 bases of the junction left unmatched. Germline V gene lookup returns CDR1 MNHEY and CDR2 SVGAGI. The CDR3 DNA sequence: TGTGCCAGCAGGGAGGACAGGGGAGGTAGTCAGCCCCAGCATTTT. It codes for CASREDRGGSQPQHF.

The chain employs TRBV5-6 and TRBJ2-7; 9 bases map to TRBD2. Germline V gene sequence: CDR1 SGHDT, CDR2 YYEEEE. CDR3 length: 19 amino acids. After removal of 0 bases from V and 1 base from J, the junction contained 14 bases not matched to a gene. The CDR3 region is CASSLASAFFTSGSYEQYF. CDR3 DNA sequence: TGTGCCAGCAGCTTGGCCAGCGCTTTTTTTACTAGCGGGTCCTACGAGCAGTACTTC.

The V and J genes are TRBV10-3 and TRBJ2-4, with 8 bases lining up with TRBD2. Looked up from germline, CDR1 is ENHRY and CDR2 is SYGVKD. V was clipped by 7 bases and J by 3 bases; unmatched bases: 8. The CDR3 sequence is 15 residues long. Here the CDR3 DNA reads TGTGCCATCAACGCCGGGGGGGCTGGCAAAAACATTCAGTACTTC. This translates into CAINAGGAGKNIQYF.

The gene calls are TRBV5-1 and TRBJ2-7; the match to TRBD1 covers 9 bases. The ends lost 0 bases at V and 1 base at J; junction bases unmatched: 5. Germline CDR1 and CDR2: SGHRS and YFSETQ. This CDR3 is built from 16 residues. As DNA, the CDR3 is TGCGCCAGCAGCTTGGGAAGCGGGACAGGGTCCTACGAGCAGTACTTC. It yields the protein CASSLGSGTGSYEQYF.

V is TRBV19 and J is TRBJ1-1; D may be TRBD1 (5 bases). The CDR3 length is 13 residues. V shed 7 bases and J shed 9 bases, with 18 bases lying between them. Germline CDR1 LNHDA, CDR2 SQIVND (reference sequence). CDR3 sequence (DNA): TGTGCCAGTATTGGGGACTCTTCGGGGAAAGCTTTCTTT. Protein: CASIGDSSGKAFF.

CDR3 loop: CASSLAGVTGTDTQYF. The DNA for the CDR3 is TGTGCCAGCAGCTTGGCAGGGGTTACTGGCACAGATACGCAGTATTTT. This rearrangement joins TRBV7-2 to TRBJ2-3, with D maybe TRBD1 (6 bases). In germline, CDR1 is SGHTA, CDR2 FQGNSA. The CDR3 contains 16 residues. The V and J ends lost 3 bases and 1 base respectively, with 14 bases between them.

V is TRBV25-1 and J is TRBJ1-5; 8 positions match TRBD1. Losses at the gene ends were 2 bases for V and 4 bases for J; bases not matched to a gene: 1. From germline, CDR1 is MGHDK and CDR2 SYGVNS. The CDR3 consists of 14 residues. CDR3 protein: CASSEQGANQPQHF. DNA of the CDR3: TGTGCCAGCAGTGAACAGGGGGCGAATCAGCCCCAGCATTTT.

V gene TRBV5-1 combines with J gene TRBJ2-7; 8 bases fit TRBD1. The V gene's germline CDR1 is SGHRS and CDR2 YFSETQ. This CDR3 has 13 amino acids. After removal of 7 bases from V and 1 base from J, the junction contained 4 bases not matched to a gene. CDR3 nucleotides: TGCGCCAGCTCCCAGGGGGCGTCCTACGAGCAGTACTTC. Its protein is CASSQGASYEQYF. Full variable domain (outside the CDR3, taken from reference TRBV5-1 and TRBJ2-7): KAGVTQTPRYLIKTRGQQVTLSCSPISGHRSVSWYQQTPGQGLQFLFEYFSETQRNKGNFPGRFSGRQFSNSRSEMNVSTLELGDSALYLCASSQGASYEQYFGPGTRLTVT.

The chain joins TRBV28 to TRBJ2-1; 7 nucleotides line up with TRBD2. The CDR3 runs 16 residues. Trimming cost V 5 bases and J 3 bases; bases outside gene matches: 10. Germline V lookup: CDR1 MDHEN, CDR2 SYDVKM. CDR3 DNA: TGTGCCAGCAGTGCTTTTGGCGGGAGAAGCTACAATGAGCAGTTCTTC. This sequence encodes CASSAFGGRSYNEQFF. Complete variable domain (other parts from reference TRBV28 and TRBJ2-1): DVKVTQSSRYLVKRTGEKVFLECVQDMDHENMFWYRQDPGLGLRLIYFSYDVKMKEKGDIPEGYSVSREKKERFSLILESASTNQTSMYLCASSAFGGRSYNEQFFGPGTRLTVL.

The chain has TRBV25-1 and TRBJ1-2; 8 positions agree with TRBD1. The CDR3 contains 13 residues. The V gene's germline CDR1 is MGHDK and CDR2 SYGVNS. V gave up 3 bases and J gave up 7 bases; unmatched junction bases: 4. CDR3 bases: TGTGCCAGCAGTGACCGGGACAGGTTTGGCTACACCTTC. This codes for CASSDRDRFGYTF.

The CDR3 sequence is CASSRDGQGPDTQYF. The CDR3 DNA follows: TGTGCCAGCAGCCGGGACGGACAGGGACCAGATACGCAGTATTTT. The rearrangement joins TRBV3-1 (or the pseudogene TRBV3-2) to TRBJ2-3; 8 bases line up with TRBD1. The germline gives CDR1 LGHDT, CDR2 YNNKEL (reference sequence). The J segment lost 4 bases and the V segment lost 4 bases, leaving 7 bases of the junction unmatched. The CDR3 has 15 residues.